This record looks at one T cell receptor beta chain sequence and its context. No antigen is known for it. The data were obtained in a study of T cell clonotyping in hematopoietic cell transplantation. Study conclusions and caveats: Recipient TCR diversity dropped after transplant; expanded clonotypes rose from day 30 to 180.

This CDR3 is 17 amino acids long. V was trimmed by 0 bases and J by 7 bases, leaving 21 bases between them. Germline loops: CDR1 MGHRA, CDR2 YSYEKL. Assay: immunoSEQ multiplex PCR; the TCRdb copy retains only in-frame clones and omits some. This sample carries about 69,000 clones, around 94% of them seen once, and the ten largest clones take around 1.6%. Sequencing was carried out using peripheral blood mononuclear cells. J is TRBJ1-2 and V is TRBV4-1, with D maybe TRBD1 (6 bases). The TCR originated in a man aged 45 to 65 in good health. Some clones in this sample may be carry-over from other donors' samples. The CDR3 DNA reads as TGCGCCAGCAGCCAAGATCAAATAGCAGGGGTAGGTGGTGGCTACACCTTC. Translation gives CASSQDQIAGVGGGYTF.